Detailed here is one T cell receptor beta chain. The data stem from a study of blood T cell repertoires in COVID-19. Background on the study: COVID-19 samples collected from the United States, Italy and Spain covered acute and convalescent phases. In each case, the material was cDNA or gDNA derived from T cells, B-cell-depleted T cells, or PBMCs.

The CDR3 spans 13 residues. Germline CDR1 is LNHDA and CDR2 is SQIVND (reference sequence). Trimming shortened V by 8 bases and J by 0 bases, and 8 bases separated the two germline ends. Per the study methods: Estimation of nucleated cell counts was performed using reference gene primer amplification. The assay was immunoSEQ multiplex PCR, and TCRdb's table has in-frame clones only and misses some. V and J calls and clone size are given by that table; D and trimming were obtained from the DNA. The sample holds about 130,000 clones, just under 85% seen once. V is TRBV19 and J is TRBJ1-5, with TRBD1 as a possible D gene (5 bases). The specimen was peripheral blood. This clonotype was obtained from a human donor in a cohort sampled during active COVID-19. CDR3 amino acids: CASRQYSNQPQHF. Written as DNA, the CDR3 is TGTGCCAGTCGACAGTATAGCAATCAGCCCCAGCATTTT.